These 3 T cell receptor beta chains were sequenced from one sample in a study of long-term antiretroviral therapy in people with HIV. At the survey level, the v3.0 immunoSEQ assay was run. Assay: immunoSEQ multiplex PCR; the TCRdb copy retains only in-frame clones and omits some. This sample carries around 20,000 clones, roughly 78% of them seen once, and the ten largest clones take 6% to 8%. Sequences were derived from unsorted PBMCs, sampled at the start of antiretroviral therapy, before treatment. The receptors were gathered from a woman in her 40s with HIV.

There are a few counts of this clone. This chain joins TRBV4-1 and TRBJ1-5; 9 bases line up with TRBD1. The CDR3 contains 14 residues. J lost 15 bases, V lost 6 bases, and 15 bases had no gene match. The V gene's germline CDR1 is MGHRA and CDR2 YSYEKL. CDR3 sequence: CASSPTPDRGAWHF. Written as DNA, the CDR3 is TGCGCCAGCAGTCCGACCCCTGACAGGGGGGCCTGGCATTTT.

V is TRBV5-4 and J is TRBJ2-1; D is undetermined. The V gene's germline CDR1 is SGHNT and CDR2 YYREEE (reference sequence). The V end lost 4 bases, the J end lost 3 bases, and 11 bases lay between the germline ends. CDR3 length equals 14 residues. The CDR3 is CASSPAPDYNEQFF. Here the CDR3 DNA reads TGTGCCAGCAGCCCGGCGCCAGACTACAATGAGCAGTTCTTC.

The rearrangement uses TRBV5-6 and TRBJ2-3; D is perhaps TRBD1 (6 bases). The CDR3 loop spans 13 amino acids. V was clipped by 3 bases and J by 6 bases, with 11 bases between them. Germline assignment: CDR1 SGHDT and CDR2 YYEEEE. Here the CDR3 reads CASSSDSEDTQYF. CDR3 DNA: TGTGCCAGCAGCTCGGACAGTGAGGATACGCAGTATTTT.